These 14 T cell receptor beta chains came from one sample sequenced in a study of cytomegalovirus exposure and HLA in healthy donors. The PCR employed 60 Vbeta primers together with 13 Jbeta primers. Profiling relied on immunoSEQ multiplex PCR, and the TCRdb table lists in-frame clones only, not all of them. Counted here are under 250,000 clones, 78% occurring once; the ten biggest clones make up 3.8%. The sequenced material came from PBMCs. The receptors stem from a male donor in good health and CMV-seronegative.

This clone was detected a few times. The chain employs TRBV29-1 and TRBJ1-5; 11 nucleotides align to TRBD1. The CDR3 sequence is 17 residues long. V was clipped by 4 bases and J by 7 bases; unmatched bases: 15. Germline assignment: CDR1 SQVTM and CDR2 ANQGSEA. CDR3 nucleotide sequence: TGCAGCGTTGTGACGGTAACCGGGACAGGGGGAAGGCAGCCCCAGCATTTT. Residues: CSVVTVTGTGGRQPQHF. Based on the CDR3 plus reference TRBV29-1 and TRBJ1-5, the full variable domain is SAVISQKPSRDICQRGTSLTIQCQVDSQVTMMFWYRQQPGQSLTLIATANQGSEATYESGFVIDKFPISRPNLTFSTLTVSNMSPEDSSIYLCSVVTVTGTGGRQPQHFGDGTRLSIL.

V is TRBV7-9 and J is TRBJ2-5; D is unresolved. The germline gives CDR1 SEHNR, CDR2 FQNEAQ (reference sequence). The CDR3 extends over 13 amino acids. V was trimmed by 2 bases and J by 2 bases, leaving 6 bases between them. Written as DNA, the CDR3 is TGTGCCAGCAGCTTAATCCCTCAAGAGACCCAGTACTTC. Translation gives CASSLIPQETQYF.

This clone is a singleton in its sample. The chain couples TRBV23-1 to TRBJ1-5, with D perhaps matching TRBD1 (6 bases). TRBV23-1 is an ORF; its function is uncertain. The CDR3 consists of 14 residues. Trimming left V 6 bases short and J 6 bases short, with 15 bases between. CDR3 nucleotide sequence: TGCGCCAGCAGATACGGGGACATCTGTCAGCCCCAGCATTTT. Translated, it gives CASRYGDICQPQHF.

The chain is built from TRBV28 and TRBJ1-6; weak D call: TRBD1 (6 bases). V lost 7 bases to trimming and J lost 4 bases, with 17 bases between them. This CDR3 is 16 amino acids long. In germline, CDR1 is MDHEN, CDR2 SYDVKM. CDR3 DNA: TGTGCCAGCATCCAAGGGGGGGGCTCTTATAATTCACCCCTCCACTTT. Its protein is CASIQGGGSYNSPLHF. Full variable domain (missing parts from reference TRBV28 and TRBJ1-6): DVKVTQSSRYLVKRTGEKVFLECVQDMDHENMFWYRQDPGLGLRLIYFSYDVKMKEKGDIPEGYSVSREKKERFSLILESASTNQTSMYLCASIQGGGSYNSPLHFGNGTRLTVT.

The chain couples TRBV19 to TRBJ1-1, with D perhaps TRBD1 (6 bases). Germline V gene lookup returns CDR1 LNHDA and CDR2 SQIVND (reference sequence). Trimming took off 9 bases at V and 1 base at J, with 12 bases between the two ends. This CDR3 has 13 residues. As DNA, the CDR3 is TGTGCCAGCTGGAGGGGGGGGAACACTGAAGCTTTCTTT. Residues: CASWRGGNTEAFF.

With respect to this clone: Relative to the germline gene, one junction end is altered; a read error may explain this. The chain uses TRBV7-9 and TRBJ1-6; 10 bases are a match to TRBD1. In germline, CDR1 is SEHNR, CDR2 FQNEAQ (reference sequence). There are 16 residues in the CDR3. The CDR3 sequence is CSSSRQGALENSPLHF. Here the CDR3 DNA reads TGTTCCAGCAGCCGACAGGGGGCGCTGGAAAATTCACCCCTCCACTTT.

The gene calls are TRBV9 and TRBJ2-3; TRBD2 is a possible D gene (6 bases). The CDR3 covers 15 residues. V was trimmed by 4 bases and J by 2 bases, leaving 14 bases between them. Per the germline V gene, CDR1 is SGDLS and CDR2 is YYNGEE. The CDR3 spells CASSPLREITDTQYF. The CDR3 DNA reads as TGTGCCAGCAGCCCCCTCCGGGAGATCACAGATACGCAGTATTTT. Using reference TRBV9 and TRBJ2-3 for the parts outside the CDR3, the full variable domain is DSGVTQTPKHLITATGQRVTLRCSPRSGDLSVYWYQQSLDQGLQFLIQYYNGEERAKGNILERFSAQQFPDLHSELNLSSLELGDSALYFCASSPLREITDTQYFGPGTRLTVL.

This clone was detected only once. This chain uses TRBV4-1 with TRBJ2-1; the match to TRBD2 covers 9 bases. Germline V gene sequence: CDR1 MGHRA, CDR2 YSYEKL. The CDR3 is made up of 15 amino acids. V was pared by 1 base and J by 5 bases, with 3 bases of the junction left unmatched. The CDR3 region has the DNA TGCGCCAGCAGCCAAGTAGCGGGAGCGAACAATGAGCAGTTCTTC. Its translation: CASSQVAGANNEQFF.

DNA of the CDR3: TGTGCCAGCAGCTTGGAAAGCGGCTACGAAAAACTGTTTTTT. Translating gives CASSLESGYEKLFF. The rearrangement links TRBV5-4 to TRBJ1-4; no clear D gene. There are 14 residues in the CDR3. CDR1 SGHNT and CDR2 YYREEE come from the germline V gene (reference sequence). Trimming removed 0 bases at V and 8 bases at J, with 11 bases between.

This chain joins TRBV27 and TRBJ2-7; tentatively, D is TRBD1 (5 bases). The CDR3 consists of 13 residues. Germline V CDR1 and CDR2: MNHEY, SMNVEV (reference sequence). The V end lost 5 bases, the J end lost 2 bases, and 10 bases lay between the germline ends. The CDR3 spells CASSPAGPYEQYF. The CDR3, as DNA: TGTGCCAGCAGTCCAGCAGGGCCCTACGAGCAGTACTTC.

The rearrangement links TRBV6-5 to TRBJ1-2; tentatively, D is TRBD1 (6 bases). V was shortened by 6 bases and J by 4 bases, with 12 bases between the two germline ends. Germline values: CDR1 MNHEY, CDR2 SVGAGI. This CDR3 is 13 amino acids long. The CDR3 protein is CASRPGGGYGYTF. The CDR3 DNA reads TGTGCCAGCAGACCGGGGGGCGGCTATGGCTACACCTTC.

The chain joins TRBV27 to TRBJ1-1; D is perhaps TRBD1 (5 bases). CDR3 size: 15 residues. Per germline, CDR1 MNHEY and CDR2 SMNVEV (reference sequence). V lost 0 bases and J lost 4, with 12 bases in between. Written as DNA, the CDR3 is TGTGCCAGCAGTTTATCGAGTGGGGGGTTCACTGAAGCTTTCTTT. Amino acid sequence: CASSLSSGGFTEAFF.

This clone has only a few counts. The chain combines TRBV10-1 with TRBJ2-7, with 8 bases that match TRBD2. The CDR3 spans 16 residues. CDR1 WNHNN and CDR2 SYGVQD come from the germline V gene (reference sequence). After removal of 3 bases from V and 3 bases from J, the junction contained 10 bases not matched to a gene. The CDR3 reads CASSDTLAGSLYEQYF. The CDR3 DNA reads TGCGCCAGCAGTGATACGCTAGCGGGCTCTCTCTACGAGCAGTACTTC.

This clone was detected once. The chain links TRBV6-5 to TRBJ1-5; D remains ambiguous. The CDR3 loop spans 13 amino acids. Trimming removed 2 bases at V and 6 bases at J, with 8 bases between. The V gene's germline CDR1 is MNHEY and CDR2 SVGAGI. CDR3 bases: TGTGCCAGCAGTTACGGGCAGCTTCAGCCCCAGCATTTT. Protein product: CASSYGQLQPQHF.